These T cell receptor beta chains were read from a single sample in a study of blood T cell repertoires in COVID-19. Assay used: immunoSEQ multiplex PCR; TCRdb lists only in-frame clones, some missing. Altogether a few hundred thousand clones are present, over 75% being singletons, with the ten largest covering 10%. The source material was peripheral blood. All receptors derive from a woman in her sixties or seventies with COVID-19, enrolled during active disease. The CDR3 runs from the conserved cysteine through the conserved F or W. A D gene is named only where the DNA matches it firmly. Size values are once, few and many counts, or a class for expanded clones, and some rows have none.

D gene: TRBD1
V gene: TRBV19
J gene: TRBJ2-7
clone size: -
CDR3 DNA: TGTGCCAGTAGTATAGTCCCAGGGGGCCAGTACGAGCAGTACTTC
CDR3 protein: CASSIVPGGQYEQYF

D gene: TRBD2
V gene: TRBV4-1
J gene: TRBJ2-7
clone size: -
CDR3 DNA: TGCGCCAGCAGCCAAGAAGGGACTAGCGGGAGCTACGAGCAGTACTTC
CDR3 protein: CASSQEGTSGSYEQYF

D gene: TRBD1
V gene: TRBV29-1
J gene: TRBJ1-3
clone size: -
CDR3 DNA: TGCAGCGTTTCGGGACAGGGTTATGGAAACACCATATATTTT
CDR3 protein: CSVSGQGYGNTIYF

D gene: TRBD1
V gene: TRBV24-1
J gene: TRBJ1-4
clone size: -
CDR3 DNA: TGTGCCACCAGTGATGGGACAGGGGGCACTGAAAAACTGTTTTTT
CDR3 protein: CATSDGTGGTEKLFF

D gene: TRBD1
V gene: TRBV15
J gene: TRBJ1-1
clone size: -
CDR3 DNA: TGTGCCACCAGCAGAGATCGTACAGGGGGACAACCTTTTGAAGCTTTCTTT
CDR3 protein: CATSRDRTGGQPFEAFF

D gene: TRBD1
V gene: TRBV5-1
J gene: TRBJ2-7
clone size: -
CDR3 DNA: TGCGCCAGCCAAATCGGGACAGGGTCCTACGAGCAGTACTTC
CDR3 protein: CASQIGTGSYEQYF

D gene: TRBD1
V gene: TRBV7-8
J gene: TRBJ1-1
clone size: -
CDR3 DNA: TGTGCCAGCAGCTTAGCCGGGACAGGGGGCTCTGAAGCTTTCTTT
CDR3 protein: CASSLAGTGGSEAFF

D gene: -
V gene: TRBV6-5
J gene: TRBJ1-5
clone size: few
CDR3 DNA: TGTGCCAGCAGTTACACCAGGGGTAATCAGCCCCAGCATTTT
CDR3 protein: CASSYTRGNQPQHF

D gene: -
V gene: TRBV5-1
J gene: TRBJ2-5
clone size: -
CDR3 DNA: TGCGCCAGCAGCTTTTCAGGGACTGGAGAGACCCAGTACTTC
CDR3 protein: CASSFSGTGETQYF

D gene: -
V gene: TRBV5-1
J gene: TRBJ1-6
clone size: -
CDR3 DNA: TGCGCCAGCAGCGCTAAGACAGACGCACCCCTCCACTTT
CDR3 protein: CASSAKTDAPLHF

D gene: TRBD1
V gene: TRBV16
J gene: TRBJ1-6
clone size: -
CDR3 DNA: TGTGCCAGCAGCCAATCGCCAGGGACAGGGGGGAGATATAATTCACCCCTCCACTTT
CDR3 protein: CASSQSPGTGGRYNSPLHF

D gene: TRBD2
V gene: TRBV9
J gene: TRBJ2-1
clone size: -
CDR3 DNA: TGTGCCAGCAGCGTAGGTAGCGGGAGGGCGGATGAGCAGTTCTTC
CDR3 protein: CASSVGSGRADEQFF

D gene: TRBD2
V gene: TRBV2
J gene: TRBJ2-1
clone size: -
CDR3 DNA: TGTGCCAGCAGTGAAACGGGACTAGCGAATGAGCAGTTCTTC
CDR3 protein: CASSETGLANEQFF